This T cell receptor (beta chain) came from a study of pediatric ulcerative colitis. Findings and caveats of the study: A couple of patients had blood samples with substantially reduced template counts. Ulcerative colitis patients shared more blood-rectal clones than controls. Total lymphocyte DNA, not sorted subsets, was the template.

Here immunoSEQ multiplex PCR was the method, and the copy in TCRdb shows in-frame clones only, minus some. The table has 59,000 or so clones, 70% to 80% seen once; the top ten hold 5.2%. The diagnostic colonoscopy in ulcerative colitis patients preceded any immunosuppressive treatment. This CDR3 is built from 15 residues. Trimming pared 1 base from V and 0 bases from J, leaving 10 bases between. CDR1 and CDR2 from the germline V gene are SEHNR and FQNEAQ (reference sequence). Comment on this clone: The target antigen is unknown.

This TCR derives from a boy aged 5-17 years with moderate ulcerative colitis. What was sequenced was blood. The J gene is TRBJ2-7, the V gene TRBV7-9, with D possibly being TRBD1 or TRBD2 (5 bases each). DNA of the CDR3: TGTGCCAGCAGCTTAGAGGGGAGTAACTCCTACGAGCAGTACTTC. It yields the protein CASSLEGSNSYEQYF. The full variable domain, in which reference TRBV7-9 and TRBJ2-7 provide the parts outside the CDR3, is DTGVSQNPRHKITKRGQNVTFRCDPISEHNRLYWYRQTLGQGPEFLTYFQNEAQLEKSRLLSDRFSAERPKGSFSTLEIQRTEQGDSAMYLCASSLEGSNSYEQYFGPGTRLTVT.